This T cell receptor beta chain derives from a study of blood T cell repertoires in COVID-19. Germline trimming cut 3 bases from V and 4 bases from J; bases unmatched to any gene: 10. CDR3 length: 15 amino acids. Germline assignment: CDR1 GTSNPN and CDR2 SVGIG (reference sequence). Per the authors' pipeline: Amplifying reference gene primers gave estimates of nucleated cell counts. Profiling relied on immunoSEQ multiplex PCR, and the TCRdb table lists in-frame clones only, not all of them. Clone size and V and J calls were adopted from that table, with D and trimming inferred from the DNA. The table includes about 400,000 clones, around 87% detected once.

What was sequenced was peripheral blood. The TCR was taken from a human donor in a cohort sampled during active COVID-19. The chain uses TRBV30 and TRBJ2-5; TRBD2 aligns across 8 bases. CDR3 sequence reads: CAWSFPGGRAETQYF. DNA for the CDR3: TGTGCCTGGAGCTTTCCGGGAGGGCGGGCAGAGACCCAGTACTTC.